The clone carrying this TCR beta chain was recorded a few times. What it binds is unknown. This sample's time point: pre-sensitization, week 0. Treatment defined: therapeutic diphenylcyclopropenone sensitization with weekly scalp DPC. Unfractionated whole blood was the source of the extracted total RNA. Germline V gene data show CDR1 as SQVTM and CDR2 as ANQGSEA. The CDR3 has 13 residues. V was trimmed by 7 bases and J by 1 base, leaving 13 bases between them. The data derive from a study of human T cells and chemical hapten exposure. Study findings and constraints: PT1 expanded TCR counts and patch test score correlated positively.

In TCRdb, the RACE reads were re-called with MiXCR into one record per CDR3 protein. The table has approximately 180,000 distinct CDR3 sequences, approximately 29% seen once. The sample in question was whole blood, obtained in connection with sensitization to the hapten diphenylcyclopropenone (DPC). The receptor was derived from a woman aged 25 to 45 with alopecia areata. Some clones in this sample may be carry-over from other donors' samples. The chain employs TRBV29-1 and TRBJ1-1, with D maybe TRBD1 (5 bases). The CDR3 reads CSALGPSNTEAFF. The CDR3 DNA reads TGCAGCGCCCTGGGACCTTCGAACACTGAAGCTTTCTTT. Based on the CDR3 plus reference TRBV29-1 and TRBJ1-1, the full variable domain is SAVISQKPSRDICQRGTSLTIQCQVDSQVTMMFWYRQQPGQSLTLIATANQGSEATYESGFVIDKFPISRPNLTFSTLTVSNMSPEDSSIYLCSALGPSNTEAFFGQGTRLTVV.